Here is one T cell receptor beta chain with its context. This clone was recorded at least ten times. No antigen is known for it. The read comes to an end 3 residues before the CDR3 does, leaving the germline J gene to fill in the end. This entry is derived from a study of T cell clonality in common variable immunodeficiency (dated by TCRdb to the mid-2010s). For this chain, trimming is 8 bases at the V end and 4 bases at the J end, and the number of junction bases without a gene match is 11. The germline V gene specifies SQVTM as CDR1 and ANQGSEA as CDR2. The CDR3 goes from the cysteine to the phenylalanine over 15 residues. Shown are 36 bases from within the CDR3, in frame from base 1. CVID samples and control samples contributed equivalent amounts of genomic DNA as sequencing input. For every sample, a 60 bp segment covering the rearranged TCRbeta CDR3 region was amplified and then sequenced. The immunoSEQ assay, a bias-corrected multiplex PCR with high-throughput sequencing, was employed for TCRbeta amplification. Per the authors' processing: Every unique nucleotide sequence counted as a clone and was annotated with V, D and J genes, copy number and frequency. Sequences were labeled productive if in frame, and non-productive if out of frame or containing stop codons. As previously described, clonality was calculated on the basis of Shannon's entropy. The predicted amino acid sequences of productive clones were used to derive the mean CDR3 Kyte-Doolittle hydropathy. Using the R hclust function, scaled V gene usage was clustered hierarchically with Manhattan distance and complete linkage. Sharing of clones by CDR3 amino acid sequence was evaluated through resampling of 12 repertoires per group over 100 rounds. The repertoires were searched for roughly 69 published EBV-specific and roughly 240 published CMV-specific TCRbeta sequences. Two CVID samples yielding fewer than 10,000 sequences were excluded from analysis, leaving over 35 CVID repertoires. The table was pulled from immuneACCESS by TCRdb, which kept in-frame rearrangements only. Such tables lose some clones; where checked, under half of the loss comes from unresolved V genes, and the rest has no known cause. For V, J and clone size, that table is used; D and trimming come from the DNA. There are about 23,000 clones in this sample, and none of them is a singleton. Together, the top ten hold roughly 9.6% of the sample.

Here is what the overall study found, with its caveats: CVID TCRbeta sequences were reported to have fewer deletions and N-nucleotide insertions and to lack highly modified clones with 13 or more V deletions. Although equal DNA input was used, an average of about 80,000 unique sequences per sample was obtained for controls, compared with approximately 30,000 for CVID samples. Correlations between repertoire features and clinical complications were limited by patient heterogeneity within the CVID cohort. CVID subjects shared fewer TCRbeta clones with each other than healthy controls did (p < 0.0001). Compared with healthy controls, CVID subjects showed increased TCRbeta clonality (t-test p = 0.018), a feature most characteristic of about a third of subjects. The authors noted that sequencing repertoires of T cell subpopulations would be needed to clarify what caused the increased clonality in CVID.

Standard criteria were used to diagnose CVID, namely serum IgG, IgA and/or IgM reduced below the normal range together with specific antibody deficiency. There were around 46 subjects in the CVID group (roughly 15 female and 29 male), ranging in age from 9 to 64 years, with a mean age of 40. Most CVID patients and most healthy controls were of Caucasian heritage. Replacement immunoglobulin therapy had been administered to all CVID subjects for at least one year at the time of study participation. At blood collection, none of the CVID subjects was ill or on immunomodulatory or immunosuppressive medication. Heparinized peripheral whole blood samples of roughly 5 to 8.5 ml were obtained from each donor. TCRbeta CDR3 repertoires were sequenced from genomic DNA of adults with common variable immune deficiency (CVID) and healthy adult controls. Diluted blood was subjected to density centrifugation over Hypaque 1077 or Ficoll-Paque for isolation of peripheral blood mononuclear cells. Genomic DNA was obtained from unsorted mononuclear cells using either Qiagen column purification or a centrifugation-based method.

The receptor comes from a human donor with common variable immunodeficiency. Sequenced: peripheral blood mononuclear cells. This chain is built from TRBV29-1 and TRBJ2-3; 11 middle bases align to TRBD1. The CDR3 protein sequence reads: CSILVWTGGADTQYF. CDR3 DNA (partial): TGCAGCATCTTAGTTTGGACAGGGGGCGCAGATACG.